This T cell receptor (beta chain) was sequenced during a study of read filtering for tumor transcriptome and immune sequencing (dated by TCRdb to the early 2020s). At the level of the whole study: The cohort consisted of approximately 17 male and over eleven female patients, with a mean age of about 70 years and an age range of roughly 40 to 85. Using the same bone marrow samples, the study ran both targeted immune repertoire sequencing and bulk whole-transcriptome sequencing and then compared the TCR repertoires from each method. By revised international staging, about 8 patients were R-ISS I, roughly 17 were R-ISS II and about seven were R-ISS III. A main aim was a read-filtering strategy for immune repertoire data, specifically whether clonotypes supported by a single read should be removed. After DNase treatment, whole-transcriptome libraries were prepared using the TruSeq RNA Access Library Prep Kit. TCR-region mapped reads per sample ranged from about 4.05 to 10.27 million with IR-seq versus only about 85 to 1,300 with RNA-seq.

This clonotype was found many times. Its cognate antigen has yet to be identified. One base away there is no much larger clone; base qualities are not given. The Immunoverse kit was used to build TCR libraries from roughly 370 ng RNA, with molecular barcoded adaptors covering alpha/delta and beta/gamma chains. TCR library preparation was performed with the same RNA that was used for transcriptome sequencing. Sequencing of the TCR libraries was done on an Illumina HiSeq 4000 with 2 x 150 cycles. In the source study's methods: TCR reads were aligned to human V, D, J and C references and assembled into CDR3 clonotypes with MiXCR, including quality filtering and error correction. The tcR package in R was used to analyze clonotype counts and gene usage diversity. For inspection of raw mapping reads, RNA-seq reads were mapped by STAR aligner version 2.5.3a onto GRCh37 of the human genome. To test how sequencing depth affects detected clonotypes, IR-seq fastq files were randomly downsampled with Seqtk 1.3. The raw public reads went through TCRdb reprocessing: fastp at Q25, MiXCR clone calling, in-frame beta chains kept. Each CDR3 protein gets just one entry, which takes the most common genes and DNA from the rows behind it. The V and J calls and clone size are TCRdb's, not the authors'. The sample data list tens of thousands of distinct CDR3 sequences, and approximately 19% of these were observed just once. The biggest ten clones account for 30% to 45% of the sample.

Every patient had bone marrow sampled at the time of active disease. Ficoll-Hypaque density gradient centrifugation was used to isolate the bone marrow mononuclear cells. Myeloma plasma cells were removed and CD138-negative cells were collected by negative selection after labeling with CD138 magnetic microbeads on a MACS separator. Flow cytometry with CD138 antibodies on an Attune NxT was used to check how pure the isolated cells were. TRIzol reagent was used to extract total RNA, which was then quantified with a NanoDrop spectrophotometer. For each patient, paired RNA-seq and IR-seq were run on the CD138-negative bone marrow sample from that patient. The study at large found these results: The sorted CD138-negative fraction was composed of a mixed bone marrow immune population rather than of purified T cells. Single-read clonotypes made up roughly 82% of clonotypes but 3.5% to 4.5% of total reads in IR-seq, and 70% to 75% of clonotypes and approximately 47% of reads in RNA-seq. The correlation between IR-seq and RNA-seq shared clonotype proportions was increased by removal of single-read clonotypes. Compared with RNA-seq, IR-seq captured clonotypes at much higher depth and more reliably, and a smaller IR-seq throughput was enough to identify most shared clonotypes.

The CDR3 runs 14 amino acids, cysteine and phenylalanine included. The only DNA kept is the CDR3, 42 bases in frame from the first base. V drops 4 bases and J drops 5 bases, leaving 17 bases in between. Reading the germline V gene gives CDR1 SQVTM and CDR2 ANQGSEA. Source material: a population of CD138-negative cells sorted from bone marrow. Sample cell subset or site, as interpreted from the label and publication: bone marrow mononuclear cells depleted of CD138+ plasma/myeloma cells by negative magnetic selection. This chain joins TRBV29-1 to TRBJ1-1, with the D gene not confidently named. This TCR was sampled from a donor aged 40 or over with multiple myeloma. The nucleotide sequence reads TGCAGCGTTGCTGCGCAGGCCGTAGGGACTGAAGCTTTCTTT. This gives the protein CSVAAQAVGTEAFF.